This T cell receptor (beta chain) came from a study of human T cells and chemical hapten exposure. At the level of the study: Patients, chiefly female, had alopecia areata, totalis or universalis.

The study's findings and limits: Donors' alopecia may make their immune response differ from healthy people's.

Time point indicated: patch test 1, 2 weeks after DPC sensitization. Treatment defined: therapeutic diphenylcyclopropenone sensitization with weekly scalp DPC. The CDR3 spans 16 residues. CDR1 and CDR2 from the germline V gene are SGHTA and FQGNSA. Trimming left V 5 bases short and J 4 bases short, with 20 bases between. Concerning this clonotype itself: Its antigen is still unknown.

Per the authors' pipeline: Samples contained a median of roughly 96,000 TCRs, with a range of about 23,224 to 700,000. Using its own MiXCR run on the RACE reads, TCRdb lists one record per CDR3 protein. The V and J calls shown here were made by TCRdb, not taken from the authors' results. Of 70,000 to 75,000 distinct CDR3 sequences listed, around a third are singletons. The source material was whole blood, sampled in connection with sensitization to the hapten diphenylcyclopropenone (DPC). The chain couples TRBV7-2 to TRBJ1-2, with D possibly matching TRBD1 (6 bases). The receptor was derived from a middle-aged man with alopecia areata. Some clones in this sample may be carry-over from other donors' samples. The CDR3 sequence: CASSLGTGGRLYGYTF. CDR3 nucleotide sequence: TGTGCCAGCAGCCTAGGCACGGGGGGGCGTCTCTATGGCTACACCTTC.